This T cell receptor (beta chain) was obtained from a study of shared clonotypes between healthy human individuals. Study-wide points: Deeper or shallower sequencing was expected to change how clonotypes are shared among donors.

Notes on this clone: Its antigen remains unknown.

TCRdb's table, derived via immunoSEQ multiplex PCR, lists solely in-frame clones and lacks some. The top ten hold approximately 1.7% of the sample, which has about 730,000 clones, over 55% seen once. Specimen: memory CD4+ T cells sorted from blood. As to subset: CD45RA-negative fraction. This receptor was taken from a woman in her twenties or thirties in good health.

CDR3 sequence reads: CASSQEVVSGLSYGYTF. The DNA for the CDR3 is TGTGCCAGCAGCCAAGAGGTAGTGTCGGGCCTTTCCTATGGCTACACCTTC. This chain links TRBV4-2 with TRBJ1-2; D unresolved. V lost 0 bases and J 4 bases, leaving 18 bases between the germline ends. Germline values: CDR1 LGHNA, CDR2 YNFKEQ. This CDR3 is 17 amino acids long.